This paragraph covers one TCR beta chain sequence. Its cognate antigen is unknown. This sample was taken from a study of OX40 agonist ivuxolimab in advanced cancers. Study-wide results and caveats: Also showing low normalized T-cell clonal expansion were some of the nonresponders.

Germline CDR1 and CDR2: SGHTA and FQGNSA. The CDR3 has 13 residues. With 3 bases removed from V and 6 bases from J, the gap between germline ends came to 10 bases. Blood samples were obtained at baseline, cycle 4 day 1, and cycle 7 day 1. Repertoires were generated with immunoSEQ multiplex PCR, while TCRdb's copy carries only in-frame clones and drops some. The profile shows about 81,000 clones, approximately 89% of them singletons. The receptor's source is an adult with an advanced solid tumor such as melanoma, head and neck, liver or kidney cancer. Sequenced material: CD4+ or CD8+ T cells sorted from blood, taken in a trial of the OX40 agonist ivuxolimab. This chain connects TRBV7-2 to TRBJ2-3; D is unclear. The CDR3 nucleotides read TGTGCCAGCAGCTTCCTGACTGATGATACGCAGTATTTT. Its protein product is CASSFLTDDTQYF. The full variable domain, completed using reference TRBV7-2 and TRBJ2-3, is GAGVSQSPSNKVTEKGKDVELRCDPISGHTALYWYRQSLGQGLEFLIYFQGNSAPDKSGLPSDRFSAERTGGSVSTLTIQRTQQEDSAVYLCASSFLTDDTQYFGPGTRLTVL.